These T cell receptor beta chains were read from a single sample in a study of T cells in Graves' hyperthyroidism and ophthalmopathy. MiXCR was run by TCRdb on the multiplex PCR reads, yielding one entry per CDR3 protein. The data show some 530,000 distinct CDR3 sequences, approximately 23% seen once. The sample comprised blood. These receptor sequences come from a woman aged 65 to 85 with Graves' ophthalmopathy. Both conserved end residues are part of each CDR3. A D gene is named only where the DNA matches it firmly. Some rows mark clone size as missing; the rest say once, few, many or name a class of expanded clone.

CDR3,DNA,D,J,V,size
CASSYNGYEQYF,TGTGCCAGCAGTTACAATGGCTACGAGCAGTACTTC,NA,TRBJ2-7,TRBV6-2/TRBV6-3,NA
CASSPIGTANTEAFF,TGTGCCAGCTCACCAATTGGGACGGCGAACACTGAAGCTTTCTTT,NA,TRBJ1-1,TRBV18,few
CASSERGRTDTQYF,TGTGCCAGCAGTGAAAGGGGACGCACAGATACGCAGTATTTT,NA,TRBJ2-3,TRBV2,many
CASSLVRDDYGYTF,TGTGCCAGCAGCTTAGTCAGGGACGACTATGGCTACACCTTC,NA,TRBJ1-2,TRBV7-9,NA
CASSLVRKSYEQYF,TGTGCCAGCAGCTTAGTTCGAAAATCCTACGAGCAGTACTTC,NA,TRBJ2-7,TRBV11-2,many
CASSLGGGELFF,TGTGCCAGCAGTTTGGGCGGCGGGGAGCTGTTTTTT,NA,TRBJ2-2,TRBV12-3/TRBV12-4,many
CASSGLDYYNEQFF,TGTGCCAGCAGTGGACTAGACTATTACAATGAGCAGTTCTTC,TRBD2,TRBJ2-1,TRBV6-2/TRBV6-3,NA
CASTLGTDNSPLHF,TGTGCCAGCACATTAGGGACAGATAATTCACCCCTCCACTTT,TRBD1,TRBJ1-6,TRBV2,NA
CASSPLLRVPIGEQFF,TGTGCCAGCTCACCACTTCTGCGGGTGCCCATTGGTGAGCAGTTCTTC,NA,TRBJ2-1,TRBV7-2,NA
CATGESYSNQPQHF,TGTGCCACGGGGGAGTCTTATAGCAATCAGCCCCAGCATTTT,NA,TRBJ1-5,TRBV28,few
CASSLFSLAGGYYEQYF,TGTGCCAGCAGTTTATTTTCCCTAGCGGGCGGCTATTACGAGCAGTACTTC,TRBD2,TRBJ2-7,TRBV27,few
CASSYSAGPQGTNEKLFF,TGTGCCAGCAGTTACTCGGCAGGACCCCAGGGCACTAATGAAAAACTGTTTTTT,NA,TRBJ1-4,TRBV6-2/TRBV6-3,NA
CASSVGQGAPYGYTF,TGTGCCAGCAGCGTAGGGCAGGGAGCACCCTATGGCTACACCTTC,NA,TRBJ1-2,TRBV9,many
CASSRYRGLAGEDTQYF,TGTGCCAGCAGCCGCTACCGTGGTCTAGCGGGAGAGGATACGCAGTATTTT,TRBD2,TRBJ2-3,TRBV3-1,NA
CASRLAGVIEQYF,TGTGCCAGCAGACTAGCGGGAGTAATCGAGCAGTACTTC,TRBD2,TRBJ2-7,TRBV2,many
CASSLAGGGSNQPQHF,TGTGCCAGCAGTTTAGCAGGCGGGGGGAGCAATCAGCCCCAGCATTTT,NA,TRBJ1-5,TRBV28,many
CSARIFGLAGVETQYF,TGCAGTGCTAGAATTTTCGGACTAGCGGGAGTTGAGACCCAGTACTTC,TRBD2,TRBJ2-5,TRBV20-1,few
CASRAGTASTDTQYF,TGTGCCAGCAGAGCTGGGACAGCTAGCACAGATACGCAGTATTTT,TRBD1,TRBJ2-3,TRBV6-2/TRBV6-3,NA
CASSDGGAPEAFF,TGTGCCAGCAGCGACGGGGGGGCACCTGAAGCTTTCTTT,NA,TRBJ1-1,TRBV11-2,few
CASTPGVSTEAFF,TGCGCCAGCACCCCGGGGGTCTCAACCGAAGCTTTCTTT,NA,TRBJ1-1,TRBV10-2,NA
CSAIPGLGGNEQFF,TGCAGTGCAATCCCGGGTCTGGGGGGAAATGAGCAGTTCTTC,NA,TRBJ2-1,TRBV20-1,few
CASNSGANTGELFF,TGCGCCAGCAACAGCGGGGCCAACACCGGGGAGCTGTTTTTT,TRBD2,TRBJ2-2,TRBV5-1,many
CASSLGSGTSTDTQYF,TGTGCCAGCAGCTTAGGTAGCGGAACTAGCACAGATACGCAGTATTTT,NA,TRBJ2-3,TRBV7-2,many
CASTLGTSGTDTQYF,TGTGCCAGCACCCTAGGGACTAGCGGCACAGATACGCAGTATTTT,TRBD2,TRBJ2-3,TRBV2,many
CASRWAGELFF,TGTGCCAGCCGATGGGCCGGGGAGCTGTTTTTT,NA,TRBJ2-2,TRBV28,many
CASSFSSGTGVDEQFF,TGTGCCAGCAGCTTTAGCTCCGGGACAGGGGTCGATGAGCAGTTCTTC,TRBD1,TRBJ2-1,TRBV11-2,NA
CSASGTSGSRGTDTQYF,TGCAGTGCCTCCGGGACTAGCGGGAGTAGGGGCACAGATACGCAGTATTTT,TRBD2,TRBJ2-3,TRBV20-1,NA
CASSLEWGNTIYF,TGTGCCAGCAGTTTGGAGTGGGGAAACACCATATATTTT,NA,TRBJ1-3,TRBV28,few
CATSRGLRQGGSDEQFF,TGTGCCACCAGCAGAGGCCTTCGACAGGGGGGTTCGGATGAGCAGTTCTTC,TRBD1,TRBJ2-1,TRBV15,few
CASSYRVYTGELFF,TGTGCCAGCAGTTATAGGGTATACACCGGGGAGCTGTTTTTT,NA,TRBJ2-2,TRBV6-1,many
CASSKDSPRGNTIYF,TGCGCCAGCAGCAAAGACTCACCCCGGGGAAACACCATATATTTT,NA,TRBJ1-3,TRBV5-1,NA
CASGTGKNEKLFF,TGTGCCAGCGGGACAGGGAAGAATGAAAAACTGTTTTTT,TRBD1,TRBJ1-4,TRBV10-3,once
CASSLGLSQPQHF,TGTGCCAGCAGCTTAGGCTTGTCACAGCCCCAGCATTTT,NA,TRBJ1-5,TRBV11-2,many
CASSLIAGDAYEQYF,TGTGCCAGCAGCTTAATAGCGGGAGACGCCTACGAGCAGTACTTC,TRBD2,TRBJ2-7,TRBV7-3,NA
CASSLDAVSPLHF,TGTGCCAGCAGCTTAGACGCAGTGTCACCCCTCCACTTT,NA,TRBJ1-6,TRBV7-9,NA
CASSPGGRGSPLHF,TGTGCCAGTAGCCCCGGGGGCAGGGGATCACCCCTCCACTTT,NA,TRBJ1-6,TRBV19,NA
CASSIRDRAAGEQYF,TGCGCCAGCAGCATCCGGGACAGGGCCGCGGGAGAGCAGTACTTC,TRBD1,TRBJ2-7,TRBV5-1,NA
CSARDSLSSRSHEQYF,TGCAGTGCTAGAGATAGTCTATCGAGCAGATCCCACGAGCAGTACTTC,NA,TRBJ2-7,TRBV20-1,once
CASSPGLAGGSVPDTQYF,TGTGCCAGCAGCCCGGGACTAGCGGGAGGTTCGGTCCCAGATACGCAGTATTTT,TRBD2,TRBJ2-3,TRBV6-2/TRBV6-3,NA
CARPARPTYEQYF,TGTGCCCGTCCGGCCAGGCCAACCTACGAGCAGTACTTC,NA,TRBJ2-7,TRBV6-1,NA
CASSQRPGTSKDNEQFF,TGTGCCAGCAGCCAAAGACCCGGGACTAGCAAAGACAATGAGCAGTTCTTC,TRBD2,TRBJ2-1,TRBV2,many
CSASGLAAYNEQFF,TGCAGTGCTAGCGGACTAGCGGCGTACAATGAGCAGTTCTTC,TRBD2,TRBJ2-1,TRBV20-1,NA
CASSFAGTSDLQGGGGGETQYF,TGTGCCAGCAGTTTCGCCGGGACTAGCGACCTGCAGGGGGGGGGGGGGGGGGAGACCCAGTACTTC,TRBD2,TRBJ2-5,TRBV6-2/TRBV6-3,once
CASSLVDRAGSPLHF,TGCGCCAGCAGCTTGGTGGACAGGGCTGGTTCACCCCTCCACTTT,TRBD1,TRBJ1-6,TRBV5-1,NA
CASSATTTGELFF,TGCGCCAGCAGCGCGACTACGACCGGGGAGCTGTTTTTT,NA,TRBJ2-2,TRBV5-1,NA
CASSSGIAGAGETQYF,TGTGCCAGCAGCTCCGGGATAGCGGGAGCTGGAGAGACCCAGTACTTC,TRBD2,TRBJ2-5,TRBV7-3,NA
CASSMGQPYNEQFF,TGTGCCAGTAGTATGGGACAACCCTACAATGAGCAGTTCTTC,NA,TRBJ2-1,TRBV19,NA
CASSKGGKDEQYF,TGTGCCAGCAGTAAGGGAGGGAAGGACGAGCAGTACTTC,TRBD2,TRBJ2-7,TRBV3-1,NA
CASSLRGVFEAFF,TGTGCCAGCAGCTTGAGAGGGGTGTTTGAAGCTTTCTTT,NA,TRBJ1-1,TRBV5-8,NA
CATSDSGTVDGYTF,TGTGCCACCAGTGATTCCGGGACAGTCGATGGCTACACCTTC,TRBD1,TRBJ1-2,TRBV24-1,few
CASSPGRWESLYNEQFF,TGTGCCAGCAGTCCCGGACGGTGGGAGTCCCTTTACAATGAGCAGTTCTTC,NA,TRBJ2-1,TRBV28,few
CGARVVAAGVNTEAFF,TGCGGTGCTAGAGTAGTGGCGGCAGGAGTGAACACTGAAGCTTTCTTT,NA,TRBJ1-1,TRBV20-1,NA